This T cell receptor beta chain was captured in a study of blood T cell repertoires in COVID-19. Across the study: PBMCs, B-cell-depleted T cells, or T cells were the source of the cDNA or gDNA that made up the material.

In the authors' methods: Estimation of nucleated cell counts was performed using reference gene primer amplification. The table came from immunoSEQ multiplex PCR; TCRdb's copy has only in-frame clones and leaves some out. V, J and clone size were drawn from that table, and D and trimming were deduced from the DNA. The table has under 450,000 clones, about 87% seen once. Participant ages covered roughly 18 to 90 years across around 22 US areas. The study counted Cohort 3 donors as recovered given two negative PCRs, clearance, or symptom resolution. Unmatched junction bases numbered 5, after V lost 5 bases and J lost 7 bases. CDR1 is SGHTA, CDR2 FQGTGA, per germline. The CDR3 totals 13 residues.

Sequenced sample: PBMCs or T cells enriched from blood (not recorded which). The chain joins TRBV7-3 to TRBJ2-1; 7 bases line up with TRBD1. This sequence originates from a man younger than 40 who had recovered from COVID-19. The DNA for the CDR3 is TGTGCCAGCAGCCCACAGGGGTCGAATGAGCAGTTCTTC. Its protein product is CASSPQGSNEQFF.